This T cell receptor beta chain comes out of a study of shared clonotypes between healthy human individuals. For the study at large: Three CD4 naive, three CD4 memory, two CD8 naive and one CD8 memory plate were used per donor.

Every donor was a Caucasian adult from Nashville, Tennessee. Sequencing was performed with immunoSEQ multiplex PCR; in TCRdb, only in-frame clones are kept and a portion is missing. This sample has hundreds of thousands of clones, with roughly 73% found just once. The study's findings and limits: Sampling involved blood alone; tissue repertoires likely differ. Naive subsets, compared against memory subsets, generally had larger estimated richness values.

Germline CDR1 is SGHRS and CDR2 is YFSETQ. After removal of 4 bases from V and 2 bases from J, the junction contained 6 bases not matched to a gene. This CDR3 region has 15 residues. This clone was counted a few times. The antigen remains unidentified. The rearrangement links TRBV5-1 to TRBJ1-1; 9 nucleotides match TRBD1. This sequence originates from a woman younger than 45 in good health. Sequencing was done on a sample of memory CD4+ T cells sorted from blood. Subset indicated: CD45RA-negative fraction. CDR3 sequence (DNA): TGCGCCAGCAGCAAAGGACAGGGGATCAACACTGAAGCTTTCTTT. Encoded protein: CASSKGQGINTEAFF.